This record looks at one T cell receptor beta chain sequence and its context. Its antigen is still unknown. The data originate from a study of OX40 agonist ivuxolimab in advanced cancers. The assay was immunoSEQ multiplex PCR, and TCRdb's table has in-frame clones only and misses some. The repertoire has tens of thousands of clones, about 84% of them found once; the top ten carry roughly 2.7%. The V gene lost 2 bases and the J gene lost 4 bases, with 3 bases spanning the gap. This CDR3 comprises 11 residues. CDR1 and CDR2 from the germline V gene are GTSNPN and SVGIG (reference sequence). Study-wide findings and caveats: Expanded peripheral T cell antigen specificity was not determined. Individuals who were partial responders at 0.1-3.0 mg/kg had clonal expansion that ranked among the lowest. More expanded clones were found, on average, in CD8+ than in CD4+ T cells.

V gene TRBV30 combines with J gene TRBJ1-3; D gene ambiguous. This receptor was taken from an adult with an advanced solid tumor such as melanoma, head and neck, liver or kidney cancer. This material consisted of CD4+ or CD8+ T cells sorted from blood, taken in a trial of the OX40 agonist ivuxolimab. The CDR3 loop is CAWSSGNTIYF. In DNA form, the CDR3 reads TGTGCCTGGAGTTCGGGAAACACCATATATTTT.